This T cell receptor (beta chain) emerged from a study of response to subunit inactivated influenza vaccine. V was trimmed by 4 bases and J by 8 bases, leaving 12 bases between them. This CDR3 has 13 amino acids. Using its own MiXCR run on the RT-PCR reads, TCRdb lists one record per CDR3 protein. This table has about 520,000 distinct CDR3 sequences, roughly 23% appearing once. The sample was CD4+ T cells sorted from PBMCs, taken 4 to 6 days after vaccination. The receptor's source is a man aged 50 to 60 who received an inactivated influenza vaccine. V usage is TRBV12-3 or TRBV12-4 and J usage is TRBJ2-1; D perhaps matches TRBD2 (6 bases). CDR3 DNA: TGTGCCAGCAGTTCGGGACTCTTCGATGAGCAGTTCTTC. This gives the protein CASSSGLFDEQFF.